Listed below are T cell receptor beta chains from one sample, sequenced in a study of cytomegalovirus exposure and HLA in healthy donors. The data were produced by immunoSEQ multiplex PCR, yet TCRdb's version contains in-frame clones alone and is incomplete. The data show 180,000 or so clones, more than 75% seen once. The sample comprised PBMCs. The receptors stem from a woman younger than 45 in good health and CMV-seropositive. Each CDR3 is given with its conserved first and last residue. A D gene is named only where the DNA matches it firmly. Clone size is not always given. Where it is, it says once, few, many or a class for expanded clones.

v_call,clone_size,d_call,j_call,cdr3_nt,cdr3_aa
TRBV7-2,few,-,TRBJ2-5,TGTGCCAGCAGCCGAAGGGGGATTGGTCTACAGACCCAGTACTTC,CASSRRGIGLQTQYF
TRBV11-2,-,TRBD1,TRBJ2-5,TGTGCCAGCATCCCGGACAGGGGAGAAGAGACCCAGTACTTC,CASIPDRGEETQYF
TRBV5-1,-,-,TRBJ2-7,TGCGCCAGCAGCTTGGGAGCGGAGCTCTACGAGCAGTGCTTC,CASSLGAELYEQCF
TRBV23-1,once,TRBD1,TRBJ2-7,TGCGCCAGCAGCACCCGACAGGGTCGGACCTACGAGCAGTACTTC,CASSTRQGRTYEQYF
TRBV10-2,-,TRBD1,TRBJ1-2,TGCGCCAGCAGTGACTCGGGACAGGGGCTCCCAGGGGGCTACACCTTC,CASSDSGQGLPGGYTF
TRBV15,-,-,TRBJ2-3,TGTGCCACCAGCACCCTAGACACAGATACGCAGTATTTT,CATSTLDTDTQYF
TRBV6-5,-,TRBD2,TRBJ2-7,TGTGCCAGCGGGCGGTTCGGGGGGGCGCGCGAGCAGTACTTC,CASGRFGGAREQYF
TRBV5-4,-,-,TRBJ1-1,TGTGCCAGCAGCTCCAACAAGGAAGCTTTCTTT,CASSSNKEAFF
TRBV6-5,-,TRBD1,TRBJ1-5,TGTGCCAGCAGTCTCACAGGGGGACAGCCCCAGCATTTT,CASSLTGGQPQHF
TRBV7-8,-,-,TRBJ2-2,TGTGCCAGCAGCTTAAGGGGCAGATCCCTAACCGGGGAGCTGTTTTTT,CASSLRGRSLTGELFF
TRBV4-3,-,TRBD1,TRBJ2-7,TGCGCCAGCAGCCAAGAAGGGGGCAGGGGCACCTACGAGCAGTACTTC,CASSQEGGRGTYEQYF
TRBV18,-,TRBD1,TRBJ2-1,TGTGCCAGCTCACCAATGAGACAGGGGTACAATGAGCAGTTCTTC,CASSPMRQGYNEQFF
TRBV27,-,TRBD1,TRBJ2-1,TGTGCCAGCAGCCAGAGCGACAGGGGAATCTACAATGAGCAGTTCTTC,CASSQSDRGIYNEQFF
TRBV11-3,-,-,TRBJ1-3,TGTGCCAGCAGCTTGCTAGCCATCTCTGGAAACACCATATATTTT,CASSLLAISGNTIYF
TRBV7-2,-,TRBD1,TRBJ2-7,TGTGCCAGCAGGTTTTTGGGGACAGCTCCCTACGAGCAGTACTTC,CASRFLGTAPYEQYF
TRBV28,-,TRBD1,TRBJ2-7,TGTGCCAGCAGTTTGACAGGGTTTACCTACGAGCAGTACTTC,CASSLTGFTYEQYF
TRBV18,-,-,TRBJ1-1,TGTGCCAGCTCACACATTACAGGTGAAGCTTTCTTT,CASSHITGEAFF
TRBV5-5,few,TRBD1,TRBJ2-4,TGTGCCAGCAGCCTGGGTGGGGACAGGGGGAACATTCAGTACTTC,CASSLGGDRGNIQYF
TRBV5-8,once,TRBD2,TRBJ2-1,TGTGCCAGCACCCTGATAGCGGGGGATCTCTCCTACAATGAGCAGTTCTTC,CASTLIAGDLSYNEQFF
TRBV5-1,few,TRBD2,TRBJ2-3,TGCGCCAGCAGCTTAGCGGGGGGGAGCACAGATACGCAGTATTTT,CASSLAGGSTDTQYF
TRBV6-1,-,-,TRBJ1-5,TGTGCCAGCAGGATGGGGGTAGGGGGGCCCCAGCATTTT,CASRMGVGGPQHF
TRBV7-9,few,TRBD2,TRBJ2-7,TGTGCCAGCAGCCTACCACCCCGACTAGCGGGACTACGGGAGGAGCAGTACTTC,CASSLPPRLAGLREEQYF
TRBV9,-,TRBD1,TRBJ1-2,TGTGCCAGCAGCGTAGCCACAGGGGAGTCCTATGGCTACACCTTC,CASSVATGESYGYTF
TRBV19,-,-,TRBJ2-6,TGTGCCACCCAACAGCCCTCTGGGGCCAACGTCCTGACTTTC,CATQQPSGANVLTF
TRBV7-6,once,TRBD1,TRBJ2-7,TGTGCCAGCAGCTCAACCACCGGACAGGGTACCTACGAGCAGTACTTC,CASSSTTGQGTYEQYF
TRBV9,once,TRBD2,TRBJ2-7,TGTGCCAGCACCGAGGGAGGGGCGGGTGAGCAGTACTTC,CASTEGGAGEQYF
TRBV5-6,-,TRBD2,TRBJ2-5,TGTGCCAGCGGGGTAGCGGGGGGCTCAGAGACCCAGTACTTC,CASGVAGGSETQYF
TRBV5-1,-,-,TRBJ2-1,TGCGCCAGCAGCTTGGCTCTTGGAGGTGAGCAGTTCTTC,CASSLALGGEQFF
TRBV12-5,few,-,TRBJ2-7,TGTGCTAGTGGTTTGGTACAGAGGGCCTGGTACGAGCAGTACTTC,CASGLVQRAWYEQYF
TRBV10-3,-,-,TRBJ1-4,TGTGCCATCAGTAATCAGGGCGAAACTAATGAAAAACTGTTTTTT,CAISNQGETNEKLFF
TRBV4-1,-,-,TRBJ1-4,TGCGCCAGCAGCCTAGTTCCTGCAACTAATGAAAAACTGTTTTTT,CASSLVPATNEKLFF
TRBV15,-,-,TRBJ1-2,TGTGCCACCAGCAGAAACCCGTGGCTTGATGGCTACACCTTC,CATSRNPWLDGYTF
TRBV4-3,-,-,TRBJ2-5,TGCGCCAGCAGCCCCCATCCACGGAGGGGATTGCAAGAGACCCAGTACTTC,CASSPHPRRGLQETQYF
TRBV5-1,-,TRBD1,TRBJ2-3,TGCGCCAGCAGCTTCAGACAGGGGCTTGACGCAGATACGCAGTATTTT,CASSFRQGLDADTQYF
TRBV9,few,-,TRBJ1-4,TGTGCCAGCAGCGGCAGACAGGAGAATGAAAAACTGTTTTTT,CASSGRQENEKLFF
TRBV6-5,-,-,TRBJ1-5,TGTGCCAGCAGTATGAGAAATCAGCCCCAGCATTTT,CASSMRNQPQHF
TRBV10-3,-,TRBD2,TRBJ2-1,TGTGCCATCGACGGCGGGGGCAATGAGCAGTTCTTC,CAIDGGGNEQFF
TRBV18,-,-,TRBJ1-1,TGTGCCAGCTCACCAGCCGGGGACACTGAAGCTTTCTTT,CASSPAGDTEAFF
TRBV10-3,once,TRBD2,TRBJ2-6,TGTGCCATCAGCTCCTCGCGGGGGTTTTCTGGGGCCAACGTCCTGACTTTC,CAISSSRGFSGANVLTF